Shown below are 19 T cell receptor beta chains from a single sample sequenced in a study of shared clonotypes between healthy human individuals (dated by TCRdb to 2018 to 2021). The library came from the immunoSEQ multiplex PCR assay. TCRdb holds this immuneACCESS table with in-frame rearrangements only. Some clones are missing; in checked studies, unresolved V genes explain under half, and the rest has no known cause. The sample yields over a million clones; around 78% were counted once. The top ten clonotypes cover more than 0.45% of the sample. Sequencing was carried out using memory CD4+ T cells from PBMCs. The sample's cell subset or site, from its label and the paper: CD45RA-negative fraction. Receptors originate from a man aged 18 to 30 in good health. Some clones in this sample may be carry-over from other donors' samples.

This clone was recorded once. The V and J genes are TRBV28 and TRBJ1-1; the match to TRBD1 covers 8 bases. The J segment lost 5 bases and the V segment lost 6 bases, leaving 11 bases of the junction unmatched. CDR3 length: 15 residues. Germline lookup yields CDR1 MDHEN and CDR2 SYDVKM. This CDR3 is CASSLFGQGGTEAFF. CDR3 in DNA: TGTGCCAGCAGCTTGTTCGGACAGGGAGGAACTGAAGCTTTCTTT.

The chain links TRBV2 to TRBJ2-5; D remains unclear. Germline loops: CDR1 SNHLY, CDR2 FYNNEI. The V and J ends lost 6 bases and 3 bases respectively, with 8 bases between them. The CDR3 spans 12 residues. CDR3 nucleotide sequence: TGTGCCAGCAGGACCCAGGAAGAGACCCAGTACTTC. Protein sequence: CASRTQEETQYF.

The rearrangement uses TRBV7-3 and TRBJ2-3, with a possible D match to TRBD2 (5 bases). Germline CDR1 SGHTA, CDR2 FQGTGA. V lost 4 bases, J lost 0 bases, and 11 bases lay in between. The CDR3 length is 15 residues. CDR3 residues: CASSSGRGSTDTQYF. The CDR3 DNA reads as TGTGCCAGCAGCTCAGGCCGAGGGAGCACAGATACGCAGTATTTT.

On this clone itself: Within the sample, other DNA sequences also encode this same CDR3. The chain uses TRBV6-1 and TRBJ2-6; D is perhaps TRBD2 (6 bases). The CDR3 loop spans 16 amino acids. Germline V gene data show CDR1 as MNHNS and CDR2 as SASEGT. Trimming removed 0 bases from V and 1 base from J, with 7 bases in between. The CDR3 nucleotides read TGTGCCAGCAGTGAAGCCCGGGGGTCTGGGGCCAACGTCCTGACTTTC. Amino acid sequence: CASSEARGSGANVLTF.

The chain couples TRBV5-1 to TRBJ2-3; D possibly uses TRBD1 or TRBD2 (5 bases each). The CDR3 is made up of 14 amino acids. Trimming stripped 3 bases from V and 0 bases from J, with 8 bases between. The germline CDR1 and CDR2 sequences are SGHRS and YFSETQ. For the CDR3, the DNA is TGCGCCAGCAGCTCGGGACGGAGCACAGATACGCAGTATTTT. Translated: CASSSGRSTDTQYF.

The genes are TRBV18 and TRBJ2-5; unclear D gene. Germline V gene sequence: CDR1 KGHSH, CDR2 LQKENI. There are 13 residues in the CDR3. V shed 4 bases and J shed 5 bases, with 11 bases lying between them. CDR3 sequence reads: CASSLRHQETQYF. DNA of the CDR3: TGTGCCAGCTCACTCAGACATCAGGAGACCCAGTACTTC.

This rearrangement joins TRBV7-2 to TRBJ2-3; weak D call: TRBD2 (5 bases). The length of the CDR3 is 13 residues. Per the germline V gene, CDR1 is SGHTA and CDR2 is FQGNSA. Trimming left V 5 bases short and J 5 bases short, with 11 bases between. The CDR3 here is CASSPRGEDTQYF. CDR3 DNA: TGTGCCAGCAGCCCCCGGGGAGAAGATACGCAGTATTTT.

This clone was counted a single time. The V call is TRBV5-6, the J call TRBJ2-3; D is ambiguous. CDR1 is SGHDT, CDR2 YYEEEE, per germline. The CDR3 loop spans 16 amino acids. Trimming removed 2 bases from V and 2 bases from J, with 15 bases in between. CDR3 region: CASSFRAILSTDTQYF. The CDR3, as DNA: TGTGCCAGCAGCTTTCGCGCCATCCTGTCCACAGATACGCAGTATTTT.

This clone is a singleton in its sample. The chain has TRBV14 and TRBJ2-1, with 10 bases matching TRBD1. The junction had 7 bases not matched to a gene; V was cut back by 0 bases and J by 5 bases. The CDR3 has 17 amino acids. The germline gives CDR1 SGHDN, CDR2 FVKESK. The DNA of the CDR3 is TGTGCCAGCAGCCAAGATCTGGGACAGGGGAGAGACAATGAGCAGTTCTTC. Translating gives CASSQDLGQGRDNEQFF.

The DNA for the CDR3 is TGTGCCAGCAGACCCGACGGAGAGGTCGGGGAGCTGTTTTTT. Protein sequence: CASRPDGEVGELFF. This rearrangement joins TRBV2 to TRBJ2-2; D is unresolved. This CDR3 is 14 amino acids long. V was trimmed by 6 bases and J by 7 bases, leaving 15 bases between them. CDR1 is SNHLY, CDR2 FYNNEI, per germline.

V usage is TRBV30 and J usage is TRBJ2-1; D is unresolved. Trimming pared 5 bases from V and 2 bases from J, leaving 13 bases between. Germline V CDR1 and CDR2: GTSNPN, SVGIG (reference sequence). This CDR3 has 14 residues. The CDR3: CAWAPERPYNEQFF. The CDR3 coding sequence is TGTGCCTGGGCCCCCGAGAGGCCCTACAATGAGCAGTTCTTC.

V usage is TRBV2 and J usage is TRBJ2-3, with TRBD1 matching over 7 bases. V gave up 6 bases and J gave up 0 bases; unmatched junction bases: 6. Germline V gene data show CDR1 as SNHLY and CDR2 as FYNNEI. The CDR3 totals 15 residues. As DNA, the CDR3 is TGTGCCAGCAGGTTACAGGGGACGAGCACAGATACGCAGTATTTT. Its protein product is CASRLQGTSTDTQYF.

This chain connects TRBV30 to TRBJ2-7; D ambiguous. From germline, CDR1 is GTSNPN and CDR2 SVGIG (reference sequence). V was cut by 0 bases and J by 5 bases, with 8 bases left in between. CDR3 length: 12 residues. CDR3 sequence (DNA): TGTGCCTGGAGTGTATCCCGGGACGAGCAGTACTTC. Translated, it gives CAWSVSRDEQYF.

The V gene is TRBV6-6, the J gene TRBJ1-3, with 8 bases lining up with TRBD1. The CDR3 totals 14 residues. CDR1 and CDR2 (germline): MNHNY, SVGAGI (reference sequence). After removal of 6 bases from V and 6 bases from J, the junction contained 7 bases not matched to a gene. The CDR3 DNA reads as TGTGCCAGCAGCTCAGGGGGCGCGGTAAACACCATATATTTT. As protein: CASSSGGAVNTIYF.

The chain couples TRBV28 to TRBJ1-3; no definite D call. The CDR3 contains 11 residues. Trimming took off 6 bases at V and 7 bases at J, with 7 bases between the two ends. Germline-derived CDR1 and CDR2 are MDHEN and SYDVKM. The CDR3 nucleotides read TGTGCCAGCAGCACGGCTAACACCATATATTTT. It specifies CASSTANTIYF. Full variable domain (remainder filled in from reference TRBV28 and TRBJ1-3): DVKVTQSSRYLVKRTGEKVFLECVQDMDHENMFWYRQDPGLGLRLIYFSYDVKMKEKGDIPEGYSVSREKKERFSLILESASTNQTSMYLCASSTANTIYFGEGSWLTVV.

This chain connects TRBV7-7 to TRBJ1-1; D is undetermined. The V gene's germline CDR1 is SSHAT and CDR2 FNYEAQ (reference sequence). The CDR3 runs to 13 residues. V was trimmed by 5 bases and J by 3 bases, leaving 10 bases between them. The CDR3 DNA reads TGTGCCAGCAGCCAGGACCTTGACACTGAAGCTTTCTTT. Translating gives CASSQDLDTEAFF. Together with reference TRBV7-7 and TRBJ1-1, the CDR3 gives the full variable domain: GAGVSQSPRYKVTKRGQDVTLRCDPISSHATLYWYQQALGQGPEFLTYFNYEAQPDKSGLPSDRFSAERPEGSISTLTIQRTEQRDSAMYRCASSQDLDTEAFFGQGTRLTVV.

This chain uses TRBV9 with TRBJ2-3; D tentatively fits TRBD1 or TRBD2 (5 bases each). CDR3 length: 15 amino acids. Trimming removed 0 bases from V and 1 base from J, with 9 bases in between. CDR1 is SGDLS and CDR2 is YYNGEE in the germline V gene. CDR3 in DNA: TGTGCCAGCAGCGTAGGGGGGAAGCGCACAGATACGCAGTATTTT. Amino acid sequence: CASSVGGKRTDTQYF.

This clone was found once. This chain uses TRBV5-1 with TRBJ2-7, with 8 positions matching TRBD1. The CDR3 runs 14 residues. The junction had 8 bases not matched to a gene; V was cut back by 4 bases and J by 5 bases. Germline V gene sequence: CDR1 SGHRS, CDR2 YFSETQ. CDR3: CASSPGQGLHEQYF. The CDR3, as DNA: TGCGCCAGCAGCCCTGGACAGGGTCTCCACGAGCAGTACTTC.

CDR3 coding DNA: TGTGCCAGCAGCGAACTCGTCAGGAACACCGGGGAGCTGTTTTTT. This codes for CASSELVRNTGELFF. This chain uses TRBV4-2 with TRBJ2-2; D call uncertain. The V and J ends lost 5 bases and 1 base respectively, with 11 bases between them. Germline V gene lookup returns CDR1 LGHNA and CDR2 YNFKEQ. The CDR3 is 15 residues long.